The 5 T cell receptor beta chains given below trace back to one sample, sequenced in a study of control samples from healthy donors and cancer patients. Sequencing used immunoSEQ multiplex PCR; TCRdb keeps in-frame clones, though not all of them. The sample lists some 130,000 clones, 90% occurring once. Source material: blood. The receptors were sampled from a middle-aged man in good health.

The V and J genes are TRBV2 and TRBJ2-7; D might be TRBD2 (6 bases). This CDR3 comprises 14 residues. V was shortened by 3 bases and J by 3 bases, with 12 bases between the two germline ends. The germline CDR1 and CDR2 sequences are SNHLY and FYNNEI. DNA of the CDR3: TGTGCCAGCAGTGATGGAGGGGATTTCTACGAGCAGTACTTC. Its translation is CASSDGGDFYEQYF.

The chain uses TRBV4-2 and TRBJ2-7; D remains unclear. V was trimmed by 0 bases and J by 1 base, leaving 10 bases between them. Germline V gene sequence: CDR1 LGHNA, CDR2 YNFKEQ. The CDR3 is made up of 15 amino acids. CDR3: CASSQDRTHSYEQYF. For the CDR3, the DNA is TGTGCCAGCAGCCAAGACAGAACCCATTCCTACGAGCAGTACTTC.

The chain employs TRBV2 and TRBJ1-2, with D unclear. CDR1 is SNHLY and CDR2 is FYNNEI in the germline V gene. The germline V and J ends were trimmed by 6 bases and 2 bases, with 4 bases remaining between them. CDR3 size: 11 residues. The CDR3 nucleotides read TGTGCCAGCAGGCTCAACTATGGCTACACCTTC. As protein: CASRLNYGYTF.

This rearrangement joins TRBV5-1 to TRBJ2-3, with 9 bases aligning to TRBD2. Germline CDR1 SGHRS, CDR2 YFSETQ. The junction had 5 bases not matched to a gene; V was cut back by 3 bases and J by 0 bases. This CDR3 spans 16 amino acids. Written as DNA, the CDR3 is TGCGCCAGCAGCTCGGTAGCGGGGGTAAGCACAGATACGCAGTATTTT. The encoded protein is CASSSVAGVSTDTQYF.

This clone was counted a single time. V gene TRBV19 combines with J gene TRBJ2-7, with 7 bases matching TRBD1. The germline V gene encodes CDR1 LNHDA and CDR2 SQIVND (reference sequence). Trimming at V came to 5 bases and at J to 5 bases, leaving 9 bases not matched to a gene. The CDR3 is made up of 14 amino acids. CDR3 in amino acids: CASSAPGQLNEQYF. CDR3 DNA sequence: TGTGCCAGTAGTGCTCCGGGACAGCTCAACGAGCAGTACTTC. Together with reference TRBV19 and TRBJ2-7, the CDR3 gives the full variable domain: DGGITQSPKYLFRKEGQNVTLSCEQNLNHDAMYWYRQDPGQGLRLIYYSQIVNDFQKGDIAEGYSVSREKKESFPLTVTSAQKNPTAFYLCASSAPGQLNEQYFGPGTRLTVT.